One and the same sample provided the 26 T cell receptor beta chains below, sequenced in a study of blood T cell repertoires in COVID-19. Produced via immunoSEQ multiplex PCR; TCRdb's table is partial and in-frame only. The sample has about 91,000 clones, almost 85% seen once. What was sequenced was peripheral blood. These receptors were collected from a man in his fifties or sixties with active or convalescent COVID-19.

The V and J genes are TRBV18 and TRBJ2-1, with a possible D match to TRBD1 (6 bases). V lost 3 bases, J lost 6 bases, and 15 bases lay in between. The CDR3 contains 15 residues. Germline CDR1 is KGHSH and CDR2 is LQKENI. This chain's CDR3 is CASSPGTGLINEQFF. The CDR3 coding sequence is TGTGCCAGCTCACCCGGAACAGGGCTTATCAATGAGCAGTTCTTC.

The chain is built from TRBV14 and TRBJ1-2, with D possibly being TRBD1 (5 bases). V dropped 2 bases and J dropped 0 bases, with 7 bases sitting between them. Germline V lookup: CDR1 SGHDN, CDR2 FVKESK. The CDR3 contains 14 residues. The CDR3 DNA is TGTGCCAGCAGCCAACAGACAGCTAACTATGGCTACACCTTC. The encoded protein is CASSQQTANYGYTF.

This clone came up once. This sequence joins TRBV28 and TRBJ2-1; 9 bases line up with TRBD2. Per the germline V gene, CDR1 is MDHEN and CDR2 is SYDVKM. The J segment lost 0 bases and the V segment lost 8 bases, leaving 5 bases of the junction unmatched. This CDR3 is built from 15 residues. The chain's CDR3 is CASGSGGPSYNEQFF. CDR3 nucleotide sequence: TGTGCCAGCGGAAGCGGGGGGCCCTCCTACAATGAGCAGTTCTTC.

The chain has TRBV11-1 and TRBJ2-3; D might be TRBD2 (7 bases). The CDR3 length is 14 residues. Germline V CDR1 and CDR2: SGHAT, FQDESV (reference sequence). Trimming took 7 bases from V and 5 from J, leaving 16 bases between them. CDR3 in amino acids: CASTSMGGRDTQYF. Here the CDR3 DNA reads TGTGCCAGCACCTCGATGGGGGGGCGAGATACGCAGTATTTT.

The chain employs TRBV12-3 or TRBV12-4 and TRBJ1-2, with TRBD1 identical over 10 bases. V lost 6 bases and J lost 4; bases outside the gene matches: 2. The CDR3 has 13 amino acids. CDR3 protein: CASRGTGVYGYTF. CDR3 nucleotide sequence: TGTGCCAGCAGGGGGACAGGGGTCTATGGCTACACCTTC.

The J gene is TRBJ1-1, the V gene TRBV2, with no clear D. This CDR3 region has 15 residues. Trimming removed 3 bases from V and 0 bases from J, with 11 bases in between. Per germline, CDR1 SNHLY and CDR2 FYNNEI. DNA for the CDR3: TGTGCCAGCAGTGACCTACAGCTCATGAACACTGAAGCTTTCTTT. The encoded protein is CASSDLQLMNTEAFF.

The V gene is TRBV29-1, the J gene TRBJ1-2; no clear D. Per the germline V gene, CDR1 is SQVTM and CDR2 is ANQGSEA. The CDR3 contains 14 residues. Trimming cost V 0 bases and J 2 bases, with 10 bases left between them. CDR3 protein: CSVEDGEPNYGYTF. CDR3 in DNA: TGCAGCGTTGAAGATGGGGAGCCGAACTATGGCTACACCTTC.

This chain joins TRBV9 and TRBJ1-1; D is unresolved. The CDR3 sequence is 14 residues long. The V gene lost 0 bases and the J gene lost 1 base, with 7 bases spanning the gap. Germline CDR1 and CDR2: SGDLS and YYNGEE. CDR3 nucleotides: TGTGCCAGCAGCGTAGTCGAGGCGAACACTGAAGCTTTCTTT. Encoded protein: CASSVVEANTEAFF. The full variable domain, its missing parts supplied by reference TRBV9 and TRBJ1-1, is DSGVTQTPKHLITATGQRVTLRCSPRSGDLSVYWYQQSLDQGLQFLIQYYNGEERAKGNILERFSAQQFPDLHSELNLSSLELGDSALYFCASSVVEANTEAFFGQGTRLTVV.

J is TRBJ2-1 and V is TRBV9, with 16 nucleotides matching TRBD2. The V segment lost 3 bases and the J segment 4 bases; nucleotides outside the gene matches: 4. The CDR3 runs to 17 residues. CDR1 is SGDLS, CDR2 YYNGEE, per germline. This CDR3 is CASSEGLAGGPYNEQFF. Here the CDR3 DNA reads TGTGCCAGCAGCGAGGGACTAGCGGGGGGGCCTTACAATGAGCAGTTCTTC.

The rearrangement joins TRBV19 to TRBJ1-6; 7 nucleotides match TRBD1. V shed 0 bases and J 5 bases; nucleotides not matched to a gene: 13. CDR3 length: 19 residues. Germline V gene data show CDR1 as LNHDA and CDR2 as SQIVND (reference sequence). The CDR3 spells CASSIDRTLAGGHNSPLHF. The CDR3 nucleotides are TGTGCCAGTAGTATAGATCGTACTCTTGCAGGGGGACATAATTCACCCCTCCACTTT.

The chain has TRBV21-1 and TRBJ1-2; TRBD1 is taken as the D call from the table, unchecked against the DNA. TRBV21-1 is noted as a pseudogene. This CDR3 spans 15 amino acids. The CDR3 DNA sequence: TGTGCCAGCAGCCCTGAAGGGGTATCTAACTATGGCTACACCTTC. This encodes CASSPEGVSNYGYTF.

The chain carries TRBV28 and TRBJ2-7; D is ambiguous. The V gene lost 5 bases and the J gene lost 1 base, with 6 bases spanning the gap. This CDR3 region has 12 residues. Germline V gene sequence: CDR1 MDHEN, CDR2 SYDVKM. The CDR3 protein is CASSIGSYEQYV. The CDR3 coding sequence is TGTGCCAGCAGTATCGGGTCCTACGAGCAGTACGTC.

This clone showed up just a few times. V and J are TRBV28 and TRBJ1-6; 9 bases fit TRBD1. This CDR3 spans 13 amino acids. The V and J ends lost 8 bases and 7 bases, in that order; junction bases with no gene match: 3. Germline assignment: CDR1 MDHEN and CDR2 SYDVKM. CDR3 region: CASLGQGNSPLHF. The DNA for the CDR3 is TGTGCCAGCCTGGGACAGGGCAATTCACCCCTCCACTTT.

This chain's CDR3 is CATSDPGTSGGANNEQFF. CDR3 sequence (DNA): TGTGCCACCAGTGATCCGGGGACTAGCGGGGGGGCGAACAATGAGCAGTTCTTC. The chain recombines TRBV24-1 with TRBJ2-1; 16 nucleotides agree with TRBD2. This CDR3 is 18 amino acids long. Germline CDR1 KGHDR, CDR2 SFDVKD. Germline trimming cut 3 bases from V and 5 bases from J; bases unmatched to any gene: 6.

The V and J genes are TRBV12-3 or TRBV12-4 and TRBJ2-3; D is undetermined. The length of the CDR3 is 11 residues. V was pared by 3 bases and J by 6 bases, with 4 bases between. In nucleotides, the CDR3 is TGTGCCAGCAGTTTTGCGGATACGCAGTATTTT. It codes for CASSFADTQYF.

There are a few counts of this clone. This chain joins TRBV5-1 and TRBJ2-3, with no clear D. There are 16 residues in the CDR3. The ends were cut back, 0 bases at V and 1 base at J, with 12 bases in the middle. Germline V CDR1 and CDR2: SGHRS, YFSETQ. The CDR3 bases are TGCGCCAGCAGCTTGGGATTTGAATCGGGCACAGATACGCAGTATTTT. It is translated as CASSLGFESGTDTQYF.

The V gene is TRBV24-1, the J gene TRBJ2-5; the D is unclear. The CDR3 runs to 13 residues. Germline CDR1 KGHDR, CDR2 SFDVKD. Trimming shortened V by 4 bases and J by 0 bases, and 5 bases separated the two germline ends. The CDR3 region is CATSEQDQETQYF. The CDR3, as DNA: TGTGCCACCAGTGAACAAGACCAAGAGACCCAGTACTTC.

This chain uses TRBV2 with TRBJ1-4; unclear D gene. The CDR3 is 14 residues long. Germline V gives CDR1 SNHLY, CDR2 FYNNEI. The V end was cut by 7 bases, the J end by 8 bases, with 17 bases between. The CDR3 region has the DNA TGTGCCAGCATCCCATCCCCCGGAGCCGAAAAACTGTTTTTT. It codes for CASIPSPGAEKLFF. The full variable domain, with the rest looked up from reference TRBV2 and TRBJ1-4, is EPEVTQTPSHQVTQMGQEVILRCVPISNHLYFYWYRQILGQKVEFLVSFYNNEISEKSEIFDDQFSVERPDGSNFTLKIRSTKLEDSAMYFCASIPSPGAEKLFFGSGTQLSVL.

The V gene is TRBV28, the J gene TRBJ1-3, with D possibly matching TRBD1 (6 bases). This CDR3 has 16 residues. CDR1 is MDHEN and CDR2 is SYDVKM in the germline V gene. The germline V and J ends were trimmed by 8 bases and 1 base, with 18 bases remaining between them. The CDR3 spells CASWSGAFGSGNTIYF. As DNA, the CDR3 is TGTGCCAGCTGGTCAGGGGCGTTCGGGTCTGGAAACACCATATATTTT.

The gene calls are TRBV12-3 or TRBV12-4 and TRBJ2-3, with D possibly being TRBD1 (5 bases). The ends were cut back, 3 bases at V and 7 bases at J, with 11 bases in the middle. CDR3 length: 13 amino acids. The chain's CDR3 is CASSFAGKNTQYF. The CDR3 nucleotides are TGTGCCAGCAGTTTTGCAGGGAAGAATACGCAGTATTTT.

The chain recombines TRBV18 with TRBJ1-1; 8 nucleotides line up with TRBD1. Germline lookup yields CDR1 KGHSH and CDR2 LQKENI. V lost 4 bases and J lost 0; bases outside the gene matches: 4. This CDR3 comprises 15 residues. This chain's CDR3 is CASSLRDRMNTEAFF. CDR3 coding DNA: TGTGCCAGCTCACTAAGGGACAGGATGAACACTGAAGCTTTCTTT.

The chain is built from TRBV5-1 and TRBJ1-3; D not certain. CDR1 is SGHRS, CDR2 YFSETQ, per germline. V was shortened by 1 base and J by 0 bases, with 8 bases between the two germline ends. This CDR3 has 15 amino acids. CDR3 protein: CASSLTGNSGNTIYF. The CDR3 nucleotides read TGCGCCAGCAGCTTGACGGGTAACTCTGGAAACACCATATATTTT.

The chain employs TRBV28 and TRBJ1-5; weak D call: TRBD1 (5 bases). The V and J ends lost 3 bases and 3 bases respectively, with 12 bases between them. Looked up from germline, CDR1 is MDHEN and CDR2 is SYDVKM. The CDR3 sequence is 15 residues long. Here the CDR3 DNA reads TGTGCCAGCAGTTTTTTAGGGGTGATCAATCAGCCCCAGCATTTT. Amino acids: CASSFLGVINQPQHF.

The chain combines TRBV15 with TRBJ2-1, with TRBD2 matching 12 bases. CDR1 is LNHNV, CDR2 YYDKDF, per germline (reference sequence). The CDR3 contains 16 residues. The trim removed 2 bases at V and 6 bases at J, leaving 5 bases unmatched. The CDR3, as DNA: TGTGCCACCAGCAGAAGTGCGACTAGCGGGGGCAATGAGCAGTTCTTC. Protein product: CATSRSATSGGNEQFF.

V and J are TRBV7-2 and TRBJ1-6; D is undetermined. This CDR3 has 19 residues. Germline CDR1 and CDR2: SGHTA and FQGNSA. Trimming stripped 1 base from V and 0 bases from J, with 16 bases between. CDR3 in amino acids: CASSLGPTGLSSYNSPLHF. The CDR3 DNA reads TGTGCCAGCAGCTTAGGCCCCACGGGGTTGAGCTCCTATAATTCACCCCTCCACTTT.

V and J are TRBV19 and TRBJ2-3; no firm D call. CDR1 and CDR2 from the germline V gene are LNHDA and SQIVND (reference sequence). The V end was cut by 7 bases, the J end by 1 base, with 9 bases between. This CDR3 contains 13 residues. In nucleotides, the CDR3 is TGTGCCAGTAATCGGCAGGGCACAGATACGCAGTATTTT. This translates into CASNRQGTDTQYF.